These T cell receptor beta chains were read from a single sample in a study of T cell repertoires in cytomegalovirus infection. Each CDR3 protein gets one entry after TCRdb re-called the reads with MiXCR. The profile shows under 95,000 distinct CDR3 sequences, approximately 43% of them singletons. No antigen has been identified for these receptors. This material consisted of CD8+ T cells from cultured PBMCs, taken from culture after CMV antigen stimulation. The receptors were sampled from a human donor in good health (CMV status not recorded). Some clones in this sample may be carry-over from other donors' samples. Both conserved end residues are part of each CDR3. The D gene is left open where the match is weak. Rows may omit the clone size; those that give it use once, few, many or a size class.

J | V | size | D | DNA | CDR3
TRBJ2-3 | TRBV7-8 | - | - | TGTGCCAGCAGCGAGAGGGGGGGGACCTACATTCCTAGCACAGATACGCAGTATTTT | CASSERGGTYIPSTDTQYF
TRBJ2-3 | TRBV5-1 | - | TRBD1 | TGCGCCAGCAGAGCGGACAGGGCGGTAGATACGCAGTATTTT | CASRADRAVDTQYF
TRBJ1-1 | TRBV19 | - | - | TGTGCCAGTAGTATAGGTCGTTTGGGGGCTGAAGCTTTCTTT | CASSIGRLGAEAFF
TRBJ2-5 | TRBV6-5 | - | - | TGTGCCAGCAGTGATCCACGAAAGCCAGTCCAAGAGACCCAGTACTTC | CASSDPRKPVQETQYF
TRBJ2-6 | TRBV7-8 | - | TRBD2 | TGTGCCAGCATCACCAGCCGGGGGGGGCGGTTAAGGGCCAACGTCCTGACTTTC | CASITSRGGRLRANVLTF
TRBJ2-7 | TRBV27 | - | - | TGTGCCAGCAGCCCGGGACGGGGTTACGAGCAGTACTTC | CASSPGRGYEQYF
TRBJ2-1 | TRBV15 | - | TRBD2 | TGTGCCACCAGCAAAGCGGGACTAGCGATAGAGAATGAGCAGTTCTTC | CATSKAGLAIENEQFF
TRBJ2-3 | TRBV15 | - | - | TGTGCCACCAGCAGAGAGGTGGCAGGGCCTACCACAGATACGCAGTATTTT | CATSREVAGPTTDTQYF
TRBJ2-3 | TRBV6-1 | - | TRBD2 | TGTGCCAGCAGCCCCGGACTAGCCACAGATACGCAGTATTTT | CASSPGLATDTQYF
TRBJ2-3 | TRBV5-5 | once | TRBD2 | TGTGCCAGCAGCTTAGGAGGGAGGGCCCGGAGCACAGATACGCAGTATTTT | CASSLGGRARSTDTQYF
TRBJ2-3 | TRBV28 | - | TRBD1 | TGTGCCAGCAGCGCCGGGACAGGGGGCACAGATACGCAGTATTTT | CASSAGTGGTDTQYF